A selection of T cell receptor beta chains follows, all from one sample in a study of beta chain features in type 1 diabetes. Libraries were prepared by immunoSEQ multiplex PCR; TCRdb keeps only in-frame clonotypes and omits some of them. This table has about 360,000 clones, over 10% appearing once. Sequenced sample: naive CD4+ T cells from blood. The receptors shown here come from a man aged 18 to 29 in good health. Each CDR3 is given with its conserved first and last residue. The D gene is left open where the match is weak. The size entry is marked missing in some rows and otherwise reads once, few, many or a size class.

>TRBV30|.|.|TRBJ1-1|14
TGTGCCTGGAGCAGGGGACGGGAGAACACTGAAGCTTTCTTT
CAWSRGRENTEAFF
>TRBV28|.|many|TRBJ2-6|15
TGTGCCAGCCAGGTCCGGAACTCTGGGGCCAACGTCCTGACTTTC
CASQVRNSGANVLTF
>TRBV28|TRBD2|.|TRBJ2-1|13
TGTGCCAGCCTTGGGGGGGTATGGTATGAGCAGTTCTTC
CASLGGVWYEQFF
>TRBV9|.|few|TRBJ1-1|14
TGTGCCAGCAGCTTCTCTCCCTCGAACACTGAAGCTTTCTTT
CASSFSPSNTEAFF
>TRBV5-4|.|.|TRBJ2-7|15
TGTGCCAGCAGCTTGATCAGGACAGATCAATACGAGCAGTACTTC
CASSLIRTDQYEQYF
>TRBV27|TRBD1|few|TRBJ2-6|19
TGTGCCAGCAGTATTGAAGTCCCGGGACAGGGGTCTGGGGCCAACGTCCTGACTTTC
CASSIEVPGQGSGANVLTF
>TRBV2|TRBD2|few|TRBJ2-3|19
TGTGCCAGCAGTGAAAAGCGGACTAGCGGGCCTCTTGGCACAGATACGCAGTATTTT
CASSEKRTSGPLGTDTQYF
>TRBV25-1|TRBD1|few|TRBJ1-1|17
TGTGCCAGCAGTGAATTGGCACCCGGACAGGGACACACTGAAGCTTTCTTT
CASSELAPGQGHTEAFF
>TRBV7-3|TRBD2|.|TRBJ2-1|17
TGTGCCAGCAGCCCCCCAGGTGTAGCGGGGGGGCGTAGTGAGCAGTTCTTC
CASSPPGVAGGRSEQFF
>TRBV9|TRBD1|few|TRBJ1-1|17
TGTGCCAGCAGCGTAGCGCAGGGTGACAGGGGATACACTGAAGCTTTCTTT
CASSVAQGDRGYTEAFF
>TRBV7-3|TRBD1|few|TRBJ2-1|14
TGTGCCAGCAGCTTAAGACAGGGGCAAGATGAGCAGTTCTTC
CASSLRQGQDEQFF
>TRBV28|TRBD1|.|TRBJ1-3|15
TGTGCCAGCAGGGTCCCGGGACAGAATGGAAACACCATATATTTT
CASRVPGQNGNTIYF
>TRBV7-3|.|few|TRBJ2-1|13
TGTGCCAGCAGCTTAAGTAGGGGGGGTGAGCAGTTCTTC
CASSLSRGGEQFF
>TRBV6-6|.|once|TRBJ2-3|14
TGTGCCAGCAGGGGGGCGCGGGTCACAGATACGCAGTATTTT
CASRGARVTDTQYF
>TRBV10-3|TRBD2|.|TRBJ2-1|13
TGTGCCATTGGACTAGCGGGATCGGGTGAGCAGTTCTTC
CAIGLAGSGEQFF
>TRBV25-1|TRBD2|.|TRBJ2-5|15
TGTGCCAGCAGTGGTGGGACTAGCGGGGGAGAGACCCAGTACTTC
CASSGGTSGGETQYF
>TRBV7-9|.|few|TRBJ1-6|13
TGTGCCAGCAGCATCAGGGTTTTCTCACCCCTCCACTTT
CASSIRVFSPLHF
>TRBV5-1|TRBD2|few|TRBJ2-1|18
TGCGCCAGCAGCTTGGAAGGTTCGGGGGGTGGGCCATTGAATGAGCAGTTCTTC
CASSLEGSGGGPLNEQFF
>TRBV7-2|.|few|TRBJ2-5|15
TGTGCCAGCAGCTTCTCGGGTCTCCCTGGGGAGACCCAGTACTTC
CASSFSGLPGETQYF
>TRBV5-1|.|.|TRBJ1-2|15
TGCGCCAGCAGCTTGGCAAGAGACCGACTCTATGGCTACACCTTC
CASSLARDRLYGYTF
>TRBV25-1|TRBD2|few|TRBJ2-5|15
TGTGCCAGCAGTGATCTAGCGGGGGCCGGGGAGACCCAGTACTTC
CASSDLAGAGETQYF
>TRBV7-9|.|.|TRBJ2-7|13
TGTGCCAGCAGCTTACAGGGCCCCTACGAGCAGTACTTC
CASSLQGPYEQYF
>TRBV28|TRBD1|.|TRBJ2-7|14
TGTGCCAGCAGTTCGGGACAGTCCTATGCCGAGCAGTACTTC
CASSSGQSYAEQYF
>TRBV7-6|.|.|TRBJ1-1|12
TGTGCCAGCAGCTTAGGCCCAGGTGAAGCTTTCTTT
CASSLGPGEAFF
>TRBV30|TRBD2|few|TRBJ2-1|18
TGTGCCTGGAGTATCGAACTGTCTAGCGGGGGGTCCTACAATGAGCAGTTCTTC
CAWSIELSSGGSYNEQFF
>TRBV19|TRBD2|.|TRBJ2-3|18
TGTGCCAGTAGCACCGGACTAGCGGGAGGAGGCGGCACAGATACGCAGTATTTT
CASSTGLAGGGGTDTQYF
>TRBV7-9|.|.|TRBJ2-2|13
TGTGCCAGCAGCCTTGCGGTCATCGGGGAGCTGTTTTTT
CASSLAVIGELFF
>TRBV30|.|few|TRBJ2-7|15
TGTGCCTGGGTCGATCTCGGGGACAAGGCCTTCGAGCAGTACTTC
CAWVDLGDKAFEQYF
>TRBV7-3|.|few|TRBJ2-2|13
TGTGCCAGCAGCTTAGGAGGGGCCGGGGAGCTGTTTTTT
CASSLGGAGELFF
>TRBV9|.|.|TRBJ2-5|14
TGTGCCAGCAGCGTAGATGGCGGCCCGGAGACCCAGTACTTC
CASSVDGGPETQYF
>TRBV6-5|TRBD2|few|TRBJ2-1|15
TGTGCCAGCAGTTCGACCGGGACTAGCGTCAATGAGCAGTTCTTC
CASSSTGTSVNEQFF
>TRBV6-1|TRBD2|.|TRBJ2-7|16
TGTGCCAGCAGTGCTATAGGACTAGCGGGAGAGTACGAGCAGTACTTC
CASSAIGLAGEYEQYF
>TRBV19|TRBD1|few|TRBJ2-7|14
TGTGCCAGTAGTCCTGACAGGGACACCTACGAGCAGTACTTC
CASSPDRDTYEQYF
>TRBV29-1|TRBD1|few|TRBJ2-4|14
TGCAGCGCTCGGACAGGGGGCTTAGTAAACATTCAGTACTTC
CSARTGGLVNIQYF
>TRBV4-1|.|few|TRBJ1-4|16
TGCGCCAGCAGCCTGGGAAACGGGGCAACTAATGAAAAACTGTTTTTT
CASSLGNGATNEKLFF
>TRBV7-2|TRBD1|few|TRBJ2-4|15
TGTGCCAGCAGCAGACAGGGATTAACCAAAAACATTCAGTACTTC
CASSRQGLTKNIQYF
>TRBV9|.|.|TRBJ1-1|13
TGTGCCAGCAATCGGGGTACAAACACTGAAGCTTTCTTT
CASNRGTNTEAFF
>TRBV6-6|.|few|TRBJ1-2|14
TGTGCCAGCAGACATGCAGGGCAGGGCTATGGCTACACCTTC
CASRHAGQGYGYTF
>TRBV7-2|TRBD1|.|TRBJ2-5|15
TGTGCCAGCATCCCCTCCGGGACAGCTCAAGAGACCCAGTACTTC
CASIPSGTAQETQYF
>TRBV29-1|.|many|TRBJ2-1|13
TGCAGCGTCCAACCCACGGGTGAGGGTGAGCAGTTCTTC
CSVQPTGEGEQFF
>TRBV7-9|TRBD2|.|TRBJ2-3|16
TGTGCCAGCACCCACCGGGGGACTACTAGCACAGATACGCAGTATTTT
CASTHRGTTSTDTQYF
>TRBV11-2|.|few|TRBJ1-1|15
TGTGCCAGCAGCTTTACAGGGAAATGGAACACTGAAGCTTTCTTT
CASSFTGKWNTEAFF
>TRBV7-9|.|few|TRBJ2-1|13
TGTGCCACGTCGGCGGTGCAACTGCATGAGCAGTTCTTC
CATSAVQLHEQFF
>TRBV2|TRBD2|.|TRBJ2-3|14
TGTGCCAGGAAGTCGAGACTAGCGAAAGATACGCAGTATTTT
CARKSRLAKDTQYF
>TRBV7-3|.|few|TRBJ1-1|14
TGTGCCAGCAGCTTAGGTGGGGGGGTTGATGAAGCTTTCTTT
CASSLGGGVDEAFF
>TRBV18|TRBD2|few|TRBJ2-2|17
TGTGCCAGCTCACCGGGACTAGCGGGAGGTCGGACCGGGGAGCTGTTTTTT
CASSPGLAGGRTGELFF
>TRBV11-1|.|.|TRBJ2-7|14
TGTGCCAGCAGCTTAAACCGCGGCGGTTACGAGCAGTACTTC
CASSLNRGGYEQYF
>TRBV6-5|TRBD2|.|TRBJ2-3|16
TGTGCCAGCAGTTTAGGACTAGCGGGAACCACAGATACGCAGTATTTT
CASSLGLAGTTDTQYF
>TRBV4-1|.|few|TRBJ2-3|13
TGCGCCAGCAGCCAAGCCCCTCCAGATACGCAGTATTTT
CASSQAPPDTQYF
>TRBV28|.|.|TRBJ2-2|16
TGTGCCAGCAGTTTCTCAAGCGGAGGGAACACCGGGGAGCTGTTTTTT
CASSFSSGGNTGELFF
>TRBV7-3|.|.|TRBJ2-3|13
TGTGCCAGCAGCTTCCGACAAACAGATACGCAGTATTTT
CASSFRQTDTQYF
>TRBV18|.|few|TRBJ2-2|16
TGTGCCAGCTCACCGAACCACAGGGCGAACACCGGGGAGCTGTTTTTT
CASSPNHRANTGELFF
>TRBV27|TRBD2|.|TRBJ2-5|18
TGTGCCAGCAGTTGGAGTGAGGCGGGAGGGCTTGATCAAGAGACCCAGTACTTC
CASSWSEAGGLDQETQYF
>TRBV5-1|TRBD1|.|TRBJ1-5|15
TGCGCCAGCAGCGTCTCAACAGGGGGCCGTCAGCCCCAGCATTTT
CASSVSTGGRQPQHF
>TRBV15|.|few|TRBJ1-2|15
TGTGCCACCAGCAGAGAAGCCAGGGGCCCCTATGGCTACACCTTC
CATSREARGPYGYTF
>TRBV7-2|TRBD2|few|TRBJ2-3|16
TGTGCCAGCAGCTTAGGCGCGGGGGTTCCATCAGATACGCAGTATTTT
CASSLGAGVPSDTQYF
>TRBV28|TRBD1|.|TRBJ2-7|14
TGTGCCAGCAGGCGACGGACAGGGGCCTACGAGCAGTACTTC
CASRRRTGAYEQYF
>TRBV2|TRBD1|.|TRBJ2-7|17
TGTGCCAGCAGTGCTGACCACACCCGGGACAGGAAGTACGAGCAGTACTTC
CASSADHTRDRKYEQYF